This T cell receptor (beta chain) was retrieved from a study of shared clonotypes between healthy human individuals. Source study methods: As immunoSEQ supplied junction-only sequences (without quality scores), filtering differed. TCRdb keeps only in-frame clones here, not all; method: immunoSEQ multiplex PCR. That table gives V, J and clone size, and the DNA gave D and trimming. The sample has approximately 2,200,000 clones; roughly 91% are singletons. The naive CD8 subset, CD45RO-negative cells positively selected for CCR7, excluded terminally differentiated effector memory CD45RA+ cells. Note on this clone: Its specificity is unknown.

Study-wide findings and caveats: Non-shared clonotypes had lower generation probabilities than those shared by all four donors. An expected dependence of interdonor clonotype sharing on sequencing depth was noted.

The sample was naive CD8+ T cells from PBMCs. The receptor was derived from a man younger than 30 in good health. Some clones in this sample may be carry-over from other donors' samples.

CDR3 nucleotide sequence: TGTGCCAGCAGACCGGGACGGCAATGGGAGCAGTTCTTC. This encodes CASRPGRQWEQFF. The V and J genes are TRBV6-5 and TRBJ2-1; D assignment may be TRBD1 or TRBD2 (5 bases each). The germline V gene encodes CDR1 MNHEY and CDR2 SVGAGI. V was shortened by 6 bases and J by 10 bases, with 16 bases between the two germline ends. This CDR3 comprises 13 residues.